What follows describes a single T cell receptor beta chain. Its antigen remains unidentified. This specimen comes from a study of long-term antiretroviral therapy in people with HIV. Notes on the study in general: Repertoires with HIV possessed tighter CDR3 length spans than those of controls.

The immunoSEQ assay was v3.0, run at survey level. Sequencing used immunoSEQ multiplex PCR; TCRdb keeps in-frame clones, though not all of them. Here the sample spans under 20,000 clones, 85% to 90% being singletons. The study used samples holding about 0.85-10 million cryopreserved PBMC before DNA extraction. The sequence came from a man in his forties or fifties with HIV. The material sequenced was unsorted PBMCs, taken 4.2 years after starting antiretroviral therapy.

The CDR3 DNA reads as TGTGCCAGCAGTAAGGGACAGCGATACGAGCAGTACTTC. It codes for CASSKGQRYEQYF. The chain combines TRBV6-5 with TRBJ2-7; TRBD1 matches 7 bases. The CDR3 is 13 residues long. Germline CDR1 and CDR2: MNHEY and SVGAGI. V trimming: 5 bases; J trimming: 4 bases; junction bases outside the gene matches: 5.